The text below deals with one T cell receptor (beta chain). Its antigen is undetermined. A read error may explain this, as a much larger clone is one base away. Other nucleotide sequences in the sample specify the same CDR3. The data were obtained in a study of brain T cells in children with intractable seizures. Study-level findings and limits: Clones missing pre-surgery may reflect undersampling of that blood sample.

The assay was immunoSEQ multiplex PCR, and TCRdb's table has in-frame clones only and misses some. The sample carries about 110,000 clones, 94% recorded once. Sequenced material: peripheral blood, taken at surgery. The clonotype was recovered from a boy less than two years old with hemimegalencephaly and intractable seizures.

CDR3 nucleotide sequence: TGTGCCAGCAGTTCGGGACAGGGGACCTACGAGCAGTACTTC. This encodes CASSSGQGTYEQYF. V and J are TRBV28 and TRBJ2-7; 10 nucleotides agree with TRBD1. J lost 2 bases, V lost 4 bases, and 2 bases had no gene match. Per germline, CDR1 MDHEN and CDR2 SYDVKM. This CDR3 has 14 amino acids. The variable domain in full, completed from reference TRBV28 and TRBJ2-7, reads DVKVTQSSRYLVKRTGEKVFLECVQDMDHENMFWYRQDPGLGLRLIYFSYDVKMKEKGDIPEGYSVSREKKERFSLILESASTNQTSMYLCASSSGQGTYEQYFGPGTRLTVT.